This T cell receptor beta chain was captured in a study of cytomegalovirus exposure and HLA in healthy donors. Germline loops: CDR1 MDHEN, CDR2 SYDVKM. The CDR3 is made up of 13 amino acids. V lost 6 bases to trimming and J lost 6 bases, with 12 bases between them. The PCR employed 60 Vbeta primers together with 13 Jbeta primers. Some clones are missing from TCRdb's copy, which holds only in-frame ones; the method was immunoSEQ multiplex PCR. This table holds roughly 86,000 clones, 60% to 85% found once. Sample: PBMCs. This chain uses TRBV28 with TRBJ1-3; possible D gene TRBD1, 6 bases. This TCR was sampled from a man in his fifties or sixties in good health and CMV-seropositive. The CDR3 sequence is CASSPGTINTIYF. The CDR3 DNA reads as TGTGCCAGCAGCCCCGGGACAATAAACACCATATATTTT.